Listed below are T cell receptor beta chains from one sample, sequenced in a study of blood T cell repertoires in COVID-19. Produced via immunoSEQ multiplex PCR; TCRdb's table is partial and in-frame only. Here the sample spans 190,000 or so clones, 87% being singletons. The sample taken for sequencing was peripheral blood. These receptors all stem from a man aged 60-69 years who had recovered from COVID-19. CDR3s include the opening cysteine and the closing phenylalanine or tryptophan. Each record gives: D gene, clone size, J gene, V gene, CDR3 protein, CDR3 DNA. A D gene is named only where the DNA matches it firmly. The size of a clone is reported for some rows only, either as once, few or many, or as a class for expanded clones.

>.|.|TRBJ1-2|TRBV14
CASSQSGIYGYTF
TGTGCCAGCAGCCAATCCGGTATCTATGGCTACACCTTC
>TRBD1|.|TRBJ2-5|TRBV5-1
CASSGGQGAGETQYF
TGCGCCAGCAGCGGGGGACAGGGGGCAGGGGAGACCCAGTACTTC
>.|many|TRBJ1-5|TRBV28
CASSPPRGPQHF
TGTGCCAGCAGTCCGCCGCGTGGGCCCCAGCATTTT
>.|.|TRBJ1-3|TRBV5-4
CASSLDRTPGNTIYF
TGTGCCAGCAGCTTGGACAGGACCCCTGGAAACACCATATATTTT
>TRBD1|.|TRBJ1-2|TRBV12-3/TRBV12-4
CASTPQGAQGYTF
TGTGCCAGCACCCCACAGGGGGCGCAAGGCTACACCTTC
>.|.|TRBJ2-4|TRBV27
CASSRLRDKNIQYF
TGTGCCAGCAGCCGCTTGCGTGACAAAAACATTCAGTACTTC
>.|.|TRBJ2-3|TRBV7-7
CASSVDRSTDTQYF
TGTGCCAGCAGCGTTGACAGGAGCACAGATACGCAGTATTTT
>TRBD1|.|TRBJ2-5|TRBV5-1
CASSAYRGETQYF
TGCGCCAGCAGCGCGTACAGGGGAGAGACCCAGTACTTC
>TRBD1|.|TRBJ2-7|TRBV20-1
CSALDTGVQYF
TGCAGTGCTCTAGACACAGGGGTGCAGTACTTC
>TRBD1|.|TRBJ2-7|TRBV27
CANTPPGTGRVGSYEQYF
TGTGCCAACACCCCTCCCGGGACAGGGCGGGTTGGCTCCTACGAGCAGTACTTC
>.|.|TRBJ1-2|TRBV30
CAWSPGRQNNYGYTF
TGTGCCTGGAGCCCGGGCCGACAGAATAACTATGGCTACACCTTC
>.|.|TRBJ2-5|TRBV19
CASRGRGQETQYF
TGTGCCAGTAGGGGGCGGGGACAAGAGACCCAGTACTTC
>.|.|TRBJ1-5|TRBV3-1/TRBV3-2
CASSAALFQPQHF
TGTGCCAGCAGCGCAGCGTTATTCCAGCCCCAGCATTTT
>TRBD1|.|TRBJ1-4|TRBV2
CASDRVEEKLFF
TGTGCCAGCGACAGGGTGGAGGAAAAACTGTTTTTT
>.|.|TRBJ1-4|TRBV30
CAWKQGFNEKLFF
TGTGCCTGGAAACAGGGTTTTAATGAAAAACTGTTTTTT
>.|few|TRBJ1-2|TRBV19
CASSTRSDGYTF
TGTGCCAGTAGTACGCGGTCAGATGGCTACACCTTC
>.|.|TRBJ2-7|TRBV7-7
CASSLKAGPYEQYF
TGTGCCAGCAGCTTAAAGGCAGGGCCCTACGAGCAGTACTTC
>.|.|TRBJ2-3|TRBV7-9
CAILRRDLADTQYF
TGTGCCATCCTACGGCGGGACCTCGCAGATACGCAGTATTTT
>.|few|TRBJ2-7|TRBV6-6
CASRTDQQGGYEQYF
TGTGCCAGCAGAACAGATCAACAGGGGGGGTACGAGCAGTACTTC
>.|.|TRBJ1-2|TRBV7-2
CASSLVSALEGGYTF
TGTGCCAGCAGCTTAGTGTCGGCTCTGGAGGGGGGCTACACCTTC
>TRBD1|.|TRBJ2-5|TRBV4-2
CASSQDRTGVQETQYF
TGTGCCAGCAGCCAGGACCGGACAGGGGTCCAAGAGACCCAGTACTTC
>.|.|TRBJ1-4|TRBV3-1/TRBV3-2
CASSVPGSDEKLFF
TGTGCCAGCAGCGTGCCAGGGTCAGATGAAAAACTGTTTTTT
>TRBD2|.|TRBJ2-1|TRBV5-1
CASSKLAGAYNEQFF
TGCGCCAGCAGTAAACTAGCGGGGGCCTACAATGAGCAGTTCTTC
>.|.|TRBJ1-1|TRBV15
CATSVPGSMNTEAFF
TGTGCCACCAGCGTTCCCGGGTCCATGAACACTGAAGCTTTCTTT
>TRBD1|.|TRBJ2-1|TRBV7-3
CASSLTGDRGLNEQFF
TGTGCCAGCAGCTTAACGGGGGACAGGGGGCTCAATGAGCAGTTCTTC
>.|.|TRBJ1-2|TRBV6-2/TRBV6-3
CASSRSGADYGYTF
TGTGCCAGCAGTCGGTCAGGGGCCGACTATGGCTACACCTTC
>TRBD1|.|TRBJ1-5|TRBV28
CASSPGTGRQPQHF
TGTGCCAGCAGCCCCGGGACAGGGCGTCAGCCCCAGCATTTT
>TRBD1|.|TRBJ1-6|TRBV19
CASSSHRDSQNF
TGTGCCAGTAGTTCCCATCGGGACAGCCAGAACTTT
>TRBD1|.|TRBJ1-1|TRBV3-1/TRBV3-2
CASSHALAGQGPDEAFF
TGTGCCAGCAGCCACGCCCTCGCGGGACAGGGACCAGATGAAGCTTTCTTT
>TRBD1|.|TRBJ1-1|TRBV9
CASSIEGTGVTEAFF
TGTGCCAGCAGCATCGAAGGGACAGGGGTGACTGAAGCTTTCTTT
>.|.|TRBJ2-7|TRBV10-3
CAITGTLSSYEQYF
TGTGCCATCACCGGGACACTGAGCTCCTACGAGCAGTACTTC